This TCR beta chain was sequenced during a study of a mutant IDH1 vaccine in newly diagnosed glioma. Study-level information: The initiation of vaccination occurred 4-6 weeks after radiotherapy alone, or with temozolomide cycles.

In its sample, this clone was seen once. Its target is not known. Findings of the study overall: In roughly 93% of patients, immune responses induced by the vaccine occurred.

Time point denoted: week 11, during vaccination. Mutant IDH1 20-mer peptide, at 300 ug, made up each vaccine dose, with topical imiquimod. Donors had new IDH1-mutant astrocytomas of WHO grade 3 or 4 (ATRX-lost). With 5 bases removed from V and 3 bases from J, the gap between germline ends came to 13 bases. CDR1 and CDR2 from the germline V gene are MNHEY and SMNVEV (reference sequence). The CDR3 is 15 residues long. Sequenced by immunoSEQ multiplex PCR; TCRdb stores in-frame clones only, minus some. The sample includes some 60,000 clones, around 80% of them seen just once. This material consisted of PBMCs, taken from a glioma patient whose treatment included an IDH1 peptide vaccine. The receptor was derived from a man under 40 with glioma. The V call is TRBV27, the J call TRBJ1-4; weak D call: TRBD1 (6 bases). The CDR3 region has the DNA TGTGCCAGCAGTAGAAACCGGGGGCCTAATGAAAAACTGTTTTTT. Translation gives CASSRNRGPNEKLFF.